The source of this TCR beta chain is a study of identical twins. One entry per CDR3 protein results from TCRdb running MiXCR on the 5' RACE reads. The sample has fewer than 650,000 distinct CDR3 sequences, just under 10% seen once. Findings and limits, study-wide: Out-of-frame alpha sequences that twins shared showed excess low generation probability. For cord blood, abundant beta clonotypes had fewer insertions, unlike memory repertoires, which showed none. One should note that invariant MAIT and iNKT cells could partly confound zero-insertion analyses.

In its sample, this clonotype was seen a few times. Its specificity is not known. The CDR3 length is 16 residues. V was clipped by 0 bases and J by 0 bases, with 9 bases between them. The V gene's germline CDR1 is LNHNV and CDR2 YYDKDF (reference sequence). The same specimen was also included in a second study, on yellow fever vaccine responses in identical twins.

This receptor was taken from a woman between 18 and 30 years old in good health. The specimen sequenced was PBMCs. The gene calls are TRBV15 and TRBJ1-3; D call uncertain. CDR3: CATSRDLAGSGNTIYF. The CDR3 nucleotides read TGTGCCACCAGCAGAGATCTGGCCGGCTCTGGAAACACCATATATTTT.